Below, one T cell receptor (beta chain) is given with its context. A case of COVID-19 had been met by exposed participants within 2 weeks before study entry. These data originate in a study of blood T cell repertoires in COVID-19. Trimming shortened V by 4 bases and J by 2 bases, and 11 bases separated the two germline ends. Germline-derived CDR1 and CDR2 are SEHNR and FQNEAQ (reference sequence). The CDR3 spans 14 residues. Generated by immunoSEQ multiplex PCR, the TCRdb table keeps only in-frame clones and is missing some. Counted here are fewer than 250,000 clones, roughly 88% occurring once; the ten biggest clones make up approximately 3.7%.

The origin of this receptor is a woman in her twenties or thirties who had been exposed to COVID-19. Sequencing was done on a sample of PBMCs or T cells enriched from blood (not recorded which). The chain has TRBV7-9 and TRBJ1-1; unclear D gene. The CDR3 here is CASSSSGRNTEAFF. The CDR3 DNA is TGTGCCAGCAGCTCGAGTGGGAGAAACACTGAAGCTTTCTTT.